This T cell receptor (beta chain) was obtained from a study of beta chain features in type 1 diabetes. Study-wide points: TCRB CDR3s from Type 1 diabetes patients were moderately but significantly shorter in all four CD4+ subsets.

Expressed TCRB transcripts were sequenced because the isolated RNA had all been reverse transcribed beforehand. Sequencing used immunoSEQ multiplex PCR; TCRdb keeps in-frame clones, though not all of them. Among hundreds of thousands of clones, around 16% were seen once, and the ten largest hold approximately 0.099%. With regard to this clone: As yet, its antigen is unknown.

The specimen sequenced was naive CD4+ T cells from blood. This receptor was identified in a man in his late teens or twenties in good health.

The CDR3 loop reads CASSLGAGSQPQHF. The CDR3 DNA follows: TGTGCCAGCAGCTTAGGAGCAGGGTCCCAGCCCCAGCATTTT. V gene TRBV7-2 combines with J gene TRBJ1-5, with D possibly TRBD1 on 5 matching bases. This CDR3 is built from 14 residues. Deletions cut 1 base from V and 7 bases from J, with 11 bases between. Germline V gives CDR1 SGHTA, CDR2 FQGNSA.